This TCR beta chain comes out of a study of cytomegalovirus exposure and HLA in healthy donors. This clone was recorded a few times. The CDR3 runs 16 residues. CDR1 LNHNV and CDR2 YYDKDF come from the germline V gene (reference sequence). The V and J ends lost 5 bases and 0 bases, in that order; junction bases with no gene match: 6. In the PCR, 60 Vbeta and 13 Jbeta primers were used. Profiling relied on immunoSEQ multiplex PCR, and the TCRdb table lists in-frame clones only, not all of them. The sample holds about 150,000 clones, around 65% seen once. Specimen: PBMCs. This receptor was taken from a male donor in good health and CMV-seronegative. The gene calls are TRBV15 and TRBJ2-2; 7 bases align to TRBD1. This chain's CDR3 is CATSPRTGSNTGELFF. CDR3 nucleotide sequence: TGTGCCACCAGCCCCAGGACAGGCTCGAACACCGGGGAGCTGTTTTTT.